Below are 2 T cell receptor beta chains sequenced from a single sample in a study of T cell responses to AZD1222 COVID-19 vaccine. The table came from immunoSEQ multiplex PCR; TCRdb's copy has only in-frame clones and leaves some out. Of 120,000 to 150,000 clones in the sample, 80% to 90% were seen once. The sequencing here drew on peripheral blood, taken on day 0 of AZD1222 vaccination. All receptors derive from an adult in good health.

The chain links TRBV3-1 (or the pseudogene TRBV3-2) to TRBJ2-7; 11 bases line up with TRBD2. The CDR3 has 17 amino acids. Germline CDR1 reads LGHDT; CDR2 reads YNNKEL (reference sequence). The J segment lost 5 bases and the V segment lost 1 base, leaving 10 bases of the junction unmatched. CDR3: CASSQGVTSGSTHEQYF. The CDR3 DNA sequence: TGTGCCAGCAGCCAAGGGGTCACTAGCGGGAGTACCCACGAGCAGTACTTC.

The rearrangement links TRBV28 to TRBJ2-2, with 10 bases fitting TRBD1. V gave up 2 bases and J gave up 7 bases; unmatched junction bases: 4. CDR1 MDHEN and CDR2 SYDVKM come from the germline V gene. CDR3 size: 15 residues. CDR3: CASSLPTGGIGELFF. The CDR3 DNA sequence: TGTGCCAGCAGTTTACCGACAGGGGGCATCGGGGAGCTGTTTTTT. The full variable domain, rest sourced from reference TRBV28 and TRBJ2-2, is DVKVTQSSRYLVKRTGEKVFLECVQDMDHENMFWYRQDPGLGLRLIYFSYDVKMKEKGDIPEGYSVSREKKERFSLILESASTNQTSMYLCASSLPTGGIGELFFGEGSRLTVL.